A single sample gave rise to the 3 T cell receptor beta chains below, sequenced in a study of cytomegalovirus exposure and HLA in healthy donors. This PCR relied on a set of 60 Vbeta primers and 13 Jbeta primers. Clones were sequenced by immunoSEQ multiplex PCR, and TCRdb holds only the in-frame ones, with some missing. This table has about 150,000 clones, 8.9% appearing once. Sequenced material: PBMCs. The receptor set was obtained from a woman in her forties in good health and CMV-seropositive.

This chain joins TRBV19 and TRBJ2-1, with D unclear. V was clipped by 6 bases and J by 4 bases, with 13 bases between them. The CDR3 totals 14 residues. The germline CDR1 and CDR2 sequences are LNHDA and SQIVND (reference sequence). CDR3 region: CASSAGLPYNEQFF. Written as DNA, the CDR3 is TGTGCCAGTAGCGCTGGCCTTCCGTACAATGAGCAGTTCTTC.

This clone was recorded a few times. Other DNA sequences in the sample encode the same CDR3. The chain recombines TRBV5-1 with TRBJ2-5, with 7 nucleotides matching TRBD1. The V and J ends lost 0 bases and 5 bases, in that order; junction bases with no gene match: 4. The CDR3 is 14 residues long. Germline CDR1 and CDR2: SGHRS and YFSETQ. Here the CDR3 reads CASSLGGGEETQYF. The CDR3 DNA sequence: TGCGCCAGCAGCTTGGGAGGGGGCGAGGAGACCCAGTACTTC.

Of note for this clone: At one end the junction does not follow the germline gene, possibly because of a read error. Additional DNA sequences in this sample encode the identical CDR3. The gene calls are TRBV18 and TRBJ1-1, with no clear D. This CDR3 spans 14 amino acids. Looked up from germline, CDR1 is KGHSH and CDR2 is LQKENI. The CDR3 sequence is CASSPQVRNTEAFF. For the CDR3, the DNA is TGTGCCAGCTCTCCTCAAGTGAGGAACACTGAAGCTTTCTTC.